A selection of T cell receptor beta chains follows, all from one sample in a study of CD8+ T cells in alopecia areata. Some clones are missing from TCRdb's copy, which holds only in-frame ones; the method was immunoSEQ multiplex PCR. The sample carries 170,000 or so clones, around three fifths recorded once. Source: CD4+ T cells sorted from blood, taken at week 4, from a patient treated with tofacitinib. The receptors derive from a human donor with alopecia areata. Each CDR3 is given with its conserved first and last residue. The D gene is left open where the match is weak. Expanded clones are given a class, and other clones once, few, many or no size at all.

>NA|TRBV2|TRBJ1-2|NA
TGTGCCAGCAGTGGCAGGCCCCTGGGAGGCTACACCTTC
CASSGRPLGGYTF
>NA|TRBV11-2|TRBJ2-2|NA
TGTGCCAGCAGCGCCCAGAACACCGGGGAGCTGTTTTTT
CASSAQNTGELFF
>once|TRBV30|TRBJ1-2|TRBD1
TGTGCCTGGAGTGTTGGTCTCGGACAGGGGAACTATGGCTACACCTTC
CAWSVGLGQGNYGYTF
>NA|TRBV29-1|TRBJ2-3|NA
TGCAGCGTTGAAGATCGTCGGGTAGGCGCAGATACGCAGTATTTT
CSVEDRRVGADTQYF
>NA|TRBV5-6|TRBJ1-3|NA
TGTGCCAGCAGCTTTGGGGGTTCCTCTGGAAACACCATATATTTT
CASSFGGSSGNTIYF
>NA|TRBV27|TRBJ1-1|TRBD1
TGTGCCAGCAGTTTAAGGGGGCGCTTTGAAGCTTTCTTT
CASSLRGRFEAFF
>NA|TRBV6-6|TRBJ2-3|NA
TGTGCCGTCTCCACAGATACGCAGTATTTT
CAVSTDTQYF
>NA|TRBV7-2|TRBJ2-5|NA
TGTGCCAGCAGCTTACGGGGCTTGGGAGAGACCCAGTACTTC
CASSLRGLGETQYF
>NA|TRBV30|TRBJ2-2|NA
TGTGCCTGGACCCCCCAGGCCGGGGAGCTGTTTTTT
CAWTPQAGELFF
>NA|TRBV5-1|TRBJ1-5|TRBD1
TGCGCCAGCAGCAGGTCAGGGGGCAGCCATCAGCCCCAGCATTTT
CASSRSGGSHQPQHF
>few|TRBV11-2|TRBJ1-5|TRBD1
TGTGCCAGCAGCGCGGACAGGAATCAGCCCCAGCATTTT
CASSADRNQPQHF
>NA|TRBV30|TRBJ1-1|NA
TGTGCCTGGATGTGGGACGGAAATGAAGCTTTCTTT
CAWMWDGNEAFF
>NA|TRBV10-3|TRBJ2-7|NA
TGTGCCATCAGCAGTGGCGGTAGGGGTCCCGAGCAGTACTTC
CAISSGGRGPEQYF
>NA|TRBV7-9|TRBJ1-6|NA
TGTGCCAGCAGCTTAGTTTTGGGTCACACCTCAGGTTCACCCCTCCACTTT
CASSLVLGHTSGSPLHF
>NA|TRBV2|TRBJ1-3|NA
TGTGCCAGCAGAGTTTACCCGAACACCATATATTTT
CASRVYPNTIYF
>NA|TRBV30|TRBJ1-4|NA
TGTGCCTGGATTGGAGGGGCCAGTTCACGACTGTTTTTT
CAWIGGASSRLFF
>once|TRBV11-2|TRBJ2-7|NA
TGTGCCAGCAGCTTGGGAGACGAGCAGTACTTC
CASSLGDEQYF
>NA|TRBV7-8|TRBJ1-5|NA
TGTGCCAGCAGCCCGTACGGGGCAGGGGCGGATCAGCCCCAGCATTTT
CASSPYGAGADQPQHF
>NA|TRBV7-9|TRBJ2-7|NA
TGCGCCAGCAGCTTATGGAGGTGGGGATCCTACGAGCAGTACTTC
CASSLWRWGSYEQYF
>NA|TRBV9|TRBJ2-7|NA
TGTGCCAGCAGCGTAGCTTCAACGTACTACGAGCAGTACTTC
CASSVASTYYEQYF
>NA|TRBV29-1|TRBJ2-1|NA
TGCAGCGTTCATCGGCGGCAGGGGGGGCACAATGAGCAGTTCTTC
CSVHRRQGGHNEQFF